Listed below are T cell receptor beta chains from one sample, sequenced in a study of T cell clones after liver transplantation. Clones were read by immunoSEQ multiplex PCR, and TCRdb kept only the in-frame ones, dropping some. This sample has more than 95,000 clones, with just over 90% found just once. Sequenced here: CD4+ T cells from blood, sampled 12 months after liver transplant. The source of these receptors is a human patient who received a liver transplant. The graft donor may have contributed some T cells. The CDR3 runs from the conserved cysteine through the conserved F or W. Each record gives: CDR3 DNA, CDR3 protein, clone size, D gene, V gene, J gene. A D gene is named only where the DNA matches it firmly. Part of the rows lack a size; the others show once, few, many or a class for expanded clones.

cdr3_nt: TGCGCCAGCAGCTTGGCGGGGCAGGAGGCGACCCAGTACTTC
cdr3_aa: CASSLAGQEATQYF
clone_size: .
d_call: .
v_call: TRBV5-1
j_call: TRBJ2-5

cdr3_nt: TGTGCCAGCAGTGAACTAGCGGGAGGGGCAGATACGCAGTATTTT
cdr3_aa: CASSELAGGADTQYF
clone_size: .
d_call: TRBD2
v_call: TRBV6-1
j_call: TRBJ2-3

cdr3_nt: TGCGCCAGCAGCCGCGGACAGGGGAGCCCCGGGGAGCTGTTTTTT
cdr3_aa: CASSRGQGSPGELFF
clone_size: .
d_call: TRBD1
v_call: TRBV5-1
j_call: TRBJ2-2

cdr3_nt: TGTGCCAGCAGTGTAGGACTAGCGGGAGTTTTGCGGGGCACAGATACGCAGTATTTT
cdr3_aa: CASSVGLAGVLRGTDTQYF
clone_size: .
d_call: TRBD2
v_call: TRBV6-1
j_call: TRBJ2-3

cdr3_nt: TGTGCCAGCTCACCGAGTTTTGCTGGGGGCGCCGGGGAGACCCAGTACTTC
cdr3_aa: CASSPSFAGGAGETQYF
clone_size: .
d_call: .
v_call: TRBV18
j_call: TRBJ2-5

cdr3_nt: TGCAGCGTTGGAGGTTTTGAAGCTTTCTTT
cdr3_aa: CSVGGFEAFF
clone_size: .
d_call: .
v_call: TRBV29-1
j_call: TRBJ1-1

cdr3_nt: TGTGCCAGCAGCTTAGATGGGACTAGCGGATACAATGAGCAGTTCTTC
cdr3_aa: CASSLDGTSGYNEQFF
clone_size: .
d_call: TRBD2
v_call: TRBV7-9
j_call: TRBJ2-1

cdr3_nt: TGCGCCAGCAGCCTCCAACAGAGGGATGAGCAGTTCTTC
cdr3_aa: CASSLQQRDEQFF
clone_size: .
d_call: .
v_call: TRBV4-1
j_call: TRBJ2-1

cdr3_nt: TGTGCCAGCTCACCGCATGGACAGGGGTCTGAAGCTTTCTTT
cdr3_aa: CASSPHGQGSEAFF
clone_size: .
d_call: TRBD1
v_call: TRBV18
j_call: TRBJ1-1

cdr3_nt: TGCGCCAGCAGCCAAGAGAACGGGGTTGCAAACATTCAGTACTTC
cdr3_aa: CASSQENGVANIQYF
clone_size: .
d_call: .
v_call: TRBV4-1
j_call: TRBJ2-4

cdr3_nt: TGTGCCAGCAATCCGGGAAGCCAAGAGACCCAGTACTTC
cdr3_aa: CASNPGSQETQYF
clone_size: .
d_call: .
v_call: TRBV5-6
j_call: TRBJ2-5

cdr3_nt: TGTGCCAGCAGCCCCCGGGTTGCCGGGGAGCTGTTTTTT
cdr3_aa: CASSPRVAGELFF
clone_size: once
d_call: .
v_call: TRBV7-3
j_call: TRBJ2-2

cdr3_nt: TGTGCCAGTGGCAGGCCGGGGCCTGGAAACACCATATATTTT
cdr3_aa: CASGRPGPGNTIYF
clone_size: .
d_call: .
v_call: TRBV19
j_call: TRBJ1-3

cdr3_nt: TGTGCCAGCAGCTTCACAGTAGGACAGGGGACCACCGGGGAGCTGTTTTTT
cdr3_aa: CASSFTVGQGTTGELFF
clone_size: .
d_call: TRBD1
v_call: TRBV11-3
j_call: TRBJ2-2

cdr3_nt: TGTGCTAGTGGACGGACTAGCGGGACGGCAGATACGCAGTATTTT
cdr3_aa: CASGRTSGTADTQYF
clone_size: once
d_call: TRBD2
v_call: TRBV12-5
j_call: TRBJ2-3

cdr3_nt: TGTGCCAGCAGCTTAGTGCAGGGGCAGGGCACTGAAGCTTTCTTT
cdr3_aa: CASSLVQGQGTEAFF
clone_size: .
d_call: .
v_call: TRBV7-9
j_call: TRBJ1-1

cdr3_nt: TGTGCCAGCAGCCAAAGGGGGGGAGGAACCCAAGAGACCCAGTACTTC
cdr3_aa: CASSQRGGGTQETQYF
clone_size: .
d_call: .
v_call: TRBV7-9
j_call: TRBJ2-5

cdr3_nt: TGCGCCAGCAGCCAAGCACAGAACCAAGAGACCCAGTACTTC
cdr3_aa: CASSQAQNQETQYF
clone_size: .
d_call: .
v_call: TRBV4-1
j_call: TRBJ2-5

cdr3_nt: TGTGCCAGCAGCTTGGCCAGGCTTGTTAGCACAGATACGCAGTATTTT
cdr3_aa: CASSLARLVSTDTQYF
clone_size: .
d_call: .
v_call: TRBV5-6
j_call: TRBJ2-3

cdr3_nt: TGTGCCAGCAGTTTAAACCCCGGGACGGAGCAGTACTTC
cdr3_aa: CASSLNPGTEQYF
clone_size: few
d_call: .
v_call: TRBV27
j_call: TRBJ2-7

cdr3_nt: TGTGCCAGTAGCCTCAGCGGGAGGGCCTACAATGAGCAGTTCTTC
cdr3_aa: CASSLSGRAYNEQFF
clone_size: .
d_call: TRBD2
v_call: TRBV19
j_call: TRBJ2-1

cdr3_nt: TGTGCCTGGGGCCTACCCGGTGGCGCCACAGGCGGGCAGTACTTC
cdr3_aa: CAWGLPGGATGGQYF
clone_size: .
d_call: .
v_call: TRBV30
j_call: TRBJ2-7

cdr3_nt: TGCGCCAGCAGCCCGGGACTCAGCACCGGGGAGCTGTTTTTT
cdr3_aa: CASSPGLSTGELFF
clone_size: once
d_call: .
v_call: TRBV5-1
j_call: TRBJ2-2

cdr3_nt: TGTGCCAGCGGTAGCGGGACCTACGAGCAGTACTTC
cdr3_aa: CASGSGTYEQYF
clone_size: .
d_call: TRBD2
v_call: TRBV6-6
j_call: TRBJ2-7

cdr3_nt: TGTGCCAGCAGCTTAACAACGGCTAGCGGGGCCAATGAGCAGTTCTTC
cdr3_aa: CASSLTTASGANEQFF
clone_size: few
d_call: TRBD2
v_call: TRBV7-3
j_call: TRBJ2-1

cdr3_nt: TGTGCCAGCAGCTCCCTAAGAGTGAGAAACACTGAAGCTTTCTTT
cdr3_aa: CASSSLRVRNTEAFF
clone_size: .
d_call: .
v_call: TRBV11-2
j_call: TRBJ1-1

cdr3_nt: TGTGCCAGCAGTTTAGGACTAGCGAGCACAGATACGCAGTATTTT
cdr3_aa: CASSLGLASTDTQYF
clone_size: .
d_call: TRBD2
v_call: TRBV6-5
j_call: TRBJ2-3